Listed below are T cell receptor beta chains from one sample, sequenced in a study of technical replicates of blood from a handful of donors. Only in-frame clones appear in the TCRdb table, and some are missing; sequencing was by immunoSEQ multiplex PCR. Here the sample spans tens of thousands of clones, 96% being singletons. Sequencing was carried out using T cells isolated from PBMCs. The receptors shown here come from a human donor in good health. Both conserved end residues are part of each CDR3. A D gene is named only where the DNA matches it firmly.

J | V | D | DNA | CDR3
TRBJ2-1 | TRBV28 | NA | TGTGCCAGCAGTTTAGTAGTCTTGGTCAATGAGCAGTTCTTC | CASSLVVLVNEQFF
TRBJ2-7 | TRBV28 | NA | TGTGCCAGCACCTTGGGGGGTTATGACTACGAGCAGTACTTC | CASTLGGYDYEQYF
TRBJ1-2 | TRBV27 | NA | TGTGCCAGCAGTTCCCTTCCTACAGGGATCGACTATGGCTACACCTTC | CASSSLPTGIDYGYTF
TRBJ2-1 | TRBV10-1 | TRBD1 | TGCGCCAGCAGCCGGGACATCACAGGGGTCGATGAGCAGTTCTTC | CASSRDITGVDEQFF
TRBJ1-1 | TRBV11-3 | TRBD1 | TGTGCCAGCAGCTCTCGACAGGGCCCGGCTGAAGCTTTCTTT | CASSSRQGPAEAFF
TRBJ2-1 | TRBV30 | TRBD2 | TGTGCCTGCCCCAGAACTAGCGGGATCTATGAGCAGTTCTTC | CACPRTSGIYEQFF
TRBJ1-1 | TRBV4-1 | NA | TGCGCCAGCAGCTCACGGGGGGGAGCTTTCTTT | CASSSRGGAFF
TRBJ2-1 | TRBV18 | TRBD2 | TGTGCCAGCTCACCTTTCCTAGCGGGAGATAGATATGAGCAGTTCTTC | CASSPFLAGDRYEQFF
TRBJ1-5 | TRBV2 | NA | TGTGCCAGCAGTGAAGATCTCCAGGGGCATCAGCCCCAGCATTTT | CASSEDLQGHQPQHF
TRBJ2-1 | TRBV30 | NA | TGTGCCTGGAGTTTCCCACGCCGGAGCTCCTACAATGAGCAGTTCTTC | CAWSFPRRSSYNEQFF
TRBJ2-6 | TRBV30 | NA | TGTGCCTGGAGTGTAACTAGGAGGGGTCGGGCCAACGTCCTGACTTTC | CAWSVTRRGRANVLTF
TRBJ1-1 | TRBV19 | NA | TGTGCCAGTAGTATACCAGGGTCCGCCAACACTGAAGCTTTCTTT | CASSIPGSANTEAFF
TRBJ1-1 | TRBV15 | NA | TGTGCCTCAAAAGAACAGGCAGACACTGAAGCTTTCTTT | CASKEQADTEAFF
TRBJ1-1 | TRBV10-1 | NA | TGCGCCAGCAGTGAAACAGGGTTATACACTGAAGCTTTCTTT | CASSETGLYTEAFF
TRBJ1-1 | TRBV7-8 | TRBD1 | TGTGCCAGAAACCGGAGGGACAGGGGGCGCGGTGAAGCTTTCTTT | CARNRRDRGRGEAFF
TRBJ2-1 | TRBV18 | TRBD2 | TGTGCCAGCTCAACGGGACTAGCGGGAGTTCGGAATGAGCAGTTCTTC | CASSTGLAGVRNEQFF
TRBJ1-2 | TRBV28 | NA | TGTGCCAGCAGGGGACTAGGCGGCTACACCTTC | CASRGLGGYTF